These 3 T cell receptor beta chains were sequenced from one sample in a study of a mutant IDH1 vaccine in newly diagnosed glioma. TCRdb keeps only in-frame clones here, not all; method: immunoSEQ multiplex PCR. The profile covers around 56,000 clones, with about 81% appearing a single time and roughly 8.8% taken by the ten largest. The antigens for these receptors are not known. The time point was: week 23, last vaccination. Vaccine doses each comprised 300 ug of mutant IDH1 20-mer peptide, with topical imiquimod. The sequencing used PBMCs, collected from a glioma patient whose treatment included an IDH1 peptide vaccine. The receptors stem from a woman aged 40 to 49 with glioma. Some clones in this sample may be carry-over from other donors' samples.

The gene calls are TRBV5-1 and TRBJ1-4; the D is unclear. V was pared by 0 bases and J by 5 bases, with 11 bases between. This CDR3 has 15 amino acids. From germline, CDR1 is SGHRS and CDR2 YFSETQ. CDR3 loop: CASSLAGPSNEKLFF. In DNA, the CDR3 is TGCGCCAGCAGCTTGGCCGGGCCTTCAAATGAAAAACTGTTTTTT.

The chain links TRBV5-6 to TRBJ1-2, with TRBD1 matching over 7 bases. The germline V gene has CDR1 SGHDT and CDR2 YYEEEE. This CDR3 is 15 amino acids long. V was pared by 4 bases and J by 4 bases, with 10 bases of the junction left unmatched. CDR3 bases: TGTGCCAGCAGCCCTGGGACAGCACGATCCTATGGCTACACCTTC. Amino acids: CASSPGTARSYGYTF.

The V and J genes are TRBV5-4 and TRBJ1-4; perhaps TRBD1 as D (6 bases). The CDR3 is 14 residues long. V lost 4 bases and J lost 3, with 10 bases in between. The germline CDR1 and CDR2 sequences are SGHNT and YYREEE (reference sequence). The CDR3 DNA sequence: TGTGCCAGCAGCCCCGGACAGTCTAATGAAAAACTGTTTTTT. It is translated as CASSPGQSNEKLFF.